This entry lists 11 T cell receptor beta chains sequenced from one sample in a study of blood T cell repertoires in COVID-19. Sequencing used immunoSEQ multiplex PCR; TCRdb keeps in-frame clones, though not all of them. Altogether fewer than 20,000 clones are present, approximately 88% being singletons, with the ten largest covering less than 5.5%. The sequenced sample was PBMCs or T cells enriched from blood (not recorded which). These TCRs come from a woman aged 25-40 years who had recovered from COVID-19.

This rearrangement joins TRBV4-2 to TRBJ2-1; 11 bases match TRBD1. This CDR3 comprises 17 residues. J was trimmed by 5 bases and V by 5 bases; bases with no gene match: 11. The germline gives CDR1 LGHNA, CDR2 YNFKEQ. CDR3 sequence reads: CASSAGPDRGLNNEQFF. The CDR3 nucleotides read TGTGCCAGCAGCGCCGGCCCGGACAGGGGGCTTAACAATGAGCAGTTCTTC.

The V call is TRBV10-3, the J call TRBJ1-1; no clear D gene. V lost 6 bases and J lost 1, with 6 bases in between. The CDR3 is made up of 12 amino acids. Germline values: CDR1 ENHRY, CDR2 SYGVKD. CDR3 amino acids: CAIRSGNTEAFF. CDR3 DNA sequence: TGTGCCATCAGGTCAGGGAACACTGAAGCTTTCTTT.

The rearrangement uses TRBV30 and TRBJ1-5; no firm D call. Germline CDR1 reads GTSNPN; CDR2 reads SVGIG (reference sequence). V was shortened by 3 bases and J by 1 base, with 4 bases between the two germline ends. The CDR3 has 12 residues. This CDR3 reads CAWSTSNQPQHF. The CDR3 region has the DNA TGTGCCTGGAGCACAAGCAATCAGCCCCAGCATTTT.

The V gene is TRBV6-1, the J gene TRBJ1-1, with a weak D call TRBD1 (5 bases). The V end lost 4 bases, the J end lost 0 bases, and 15 bases lay between the germline ends. The CDR3 consists of 16 residues. Germline CDR1 reads MNHNS; CDR2 reads SASEGT. The chain's CDR3 is CASSVGQHSMNTEAFF. The CDR3 region has the DNA TGTGCCAGCAGTGTGGGGCAGCATTCCATGAACACTGAAGCTTTCTTT.

The chain combines TRBV2 with TRBJ1-5; 7 nucleotides match TRBD1. The germline gives CDR1 SNHLY, CDR2 FYNNEI. This CDR3 region has 17 residues. V lost 4 bases, J lost 4 bases, and 13 bases stayed unmatched. CDR3 amino acids: CASSGFMRTGMNQPQHF. CDR3 bases: TGTGCCAGCAGTGGGTTTATGAGGACAGGAATGAATCAGCCCCAGCATTTT. The full variable domain, its missing parts supplied by reference TRBV2 and TRBJ1-5, is EPEVTQTPSHQVTQMGQEVILRCVPISNHLYFYWYRQILGQKVEFLVSFYNNEISEKSEIFDDQFSVERPDGSNFTLKIRSTKLEDSAMYFCASSGFMRTGMNQPQHFGDGTRLSIL.

This clone appeared a single time. The chain recombines TRBV9 with TRBJ1-5; D unresolved. The CDR3 is made up of 15 amino acids. Germline V gene sequence: CDR1 SGDLS, CDR2 YYNGEE. Trimming removed 2 bases from V and 0 bases from J, with 9 bases in between. CDR3 region: CASSVGDYSNQPQHF. The CDR3 nucleotides are TGTGCCAGCAGCGTTGGAGATTATAGCAATCAGCCCCAGCATTTT.

The CDR3 sequence is CASSSGTGGDYGYTF. As DNA, the CDR3 is TGTGCCAGCAGTTCGGGGACAGGGGGCGACTATGGCTACACCTTC. J is TRBJ1-2 and V is TRBV27, with 12 bases lining up with TRBD1. The CDR3 is 15 residues long. The V gene end was trimmed by 4 bases and the J gene end by 3 bases; junction bases not matched to a gene: 3. Germline V gene sequence: CDR1 MNHEY, CDR2 SMNVEV (reference sequence).

This chain connects TRBV19 to TRBJ1-5; 9 bases align to TRBD1. The germline V gene has CDR1 LNHDA and CDR2 SQIVND (reference sequence). The length of the CDR3 is 15 residues. J lost 4 bases, V lost 5 bases, and 6 bases had no gene match. The CDR3 spells CASSPRDRANQPQHF. CDR3 coding DNA: TGTGCCAGTAGTCCGAGGGACAGGGCAAATCAGCCCCAGCATTTT.

The chain uses TRBV5-6 and TRBJ1-1, with no clear D. The CDR3 runs to 18 residues. Trimming stripped 1 base from V and 7 bases from J, with 26 bases between. Germline CDR1 and CDR2: SGHDT and YYEEEE. The CDR3 spells CASSLLASEFSPKDEAFF. CDR3 nucleotides: TGTGCCAGCAGCTTGTTGGCGTCGGAGTTTTCCCCAAAGGATGAAGCTTTCTTT.

The chain has TRBV7-9 and TRBJ2-7; TRBD1 matches at 12 bases. The CDR3 loop spans 15 amino acids. Trimming at V came to 5 bases and at J to 5 bases, leaving 7 bases not matched to a gene. Germline CDR1 and CDR2: SEHNR and FQNEAQ (reference sequence). DNA of the CDR3: TGTGCCAGCAGCCCCCGGGACAGGGGGCTGAACGAGCAGTACTTC. Translation gives CASSPRDRGLNEQYF. The full variable domain, completed using reference TRBV7-9 and TRBJ2-7, is DTGVSQNPRHKITKRGQNVTFRCDPISEHNRLYWYRQTLGQGPEFLTYFQNEAQLEKSRLLSDRFSAERPKGSFSTLEIQRTEQGDSAMYLCASSPRDRGLNEQYFGPGTRLTVT.

CDR3 DNA sequence: TGTGCCAGTAGTATAGATTGGACAGGGGGGAACTACGAGCAGTACTTC. Residues: CASSIDWTGGNYEQYF. The V call is TRBV19, the J call TRBJ2-7, with 10 bases identical to TRBD1. Germline trimming cut 0 bases from V and 3 bases from J; bases unmatched to any gene: 5. CDR1 and CDR2 (germline): LNHDA, SQIVND (reference sequence). The CDR3 is 16 residues long.